What follows describes a single T cell receptor (beta chain). Its antigen is not identified. The data are from a study of T cell responses to AZD1222 COVID-19 vaccine. General study findings and limits: When two AZD1222 doses had been given, Spike-specific TCR breadth and depth rose. Only a handful of AZD1222 recipients tested seropositive at baseline. The donor group comprised mostly white British people and more females; the analysis possibly underestimated clonal diversity.

Profiling relied on immunoSEQ multiplex PCR, and the TCRdb table lists in-frame clones only, not all of them. Altogether approximately 190,000 clones are present, more than 75% being singletons, with the ten largest covering about 3%. The specimen comprised peripheral blood, sampled on day 0 of MenACWY control vaccination. The source of this sequence is an adult in good health.

DNA for the CDR3: TGTGCCAGCAGTTACGGGGCCTATGGCTACACCTTC. It translates to CASSYGAYGYTF. The chain links TRBV6-5 to TRBJ1-2; maybe TRBD1 (5 bases). V was shortened by 2 bases and J by 4 bases, with 5 bases between the two germline ends. The germline V gene has CDR1 MNHEY and CDR2 SVGAGI. The CDR3 contains 12 residues.